The clone carrying this T cell receptor beta chain was counted between two and nine times. The data stem from a study of T cell changes during pregnancy in multiple sclerosis. V lost 3 bases, J lost 5 bases, and 7 bases stayed unmatched. Per the germline V gene, CDR1 is SGHDT and CDR2 is YYEEEE. The CDR3 sequence is 15 residues long. Repertoires were generated with immunoSEQ multiplex PCR, while TCRdb's copy carries only in-frame clones and drops some. This sample has some 45,000 clones, with about 85% found just once. Sequenced here: CD4+ T cells from peripheral blood mononuclear cells, sampled after pregnancy. The clonotype originates from a female donor with multiple sclerosis, enrolled in a pregnancy study. The J gene is TRBJ2-3, the V gene TRBV5-6; 9 bases align to TRBD2. The CDR3 here is CASSSTLSGGDTQYF. In nucleotides, the CDR3 is TGTGCCAGCAGCTCGACCCTTAGCGGGGGAGATACGCAGTATTTT.